The entry that follows covers one T cell receptor beta chain sequence. Germline V gene sequence: CDR1 DFQATT, CDR2 SNEGSKA (reference sequence). CDR3 size: 13 residues. Trimming pared 1 base from V and 8 bases from J, leaving 14 bases between. The data belong to a study of T cell repertoires in cytomegalovirus infection. TCRdb recomputed calls from the reads with MiXCR, one row per CDR3 protein. In the table there are roughly 600,000 distinct CDR3 sequences, 24% of which are singletons. What was sequenced was CD8+ T cells from PBMCs. The chain joins TRBV20-1 to TRBJ1-2; tentatively, D is TRBD1 (5 bases). This receptor was identified in a human donor in good health (CMV status not recorded). Some clones in this sample may be carry-over from other donors' samples. CDR3 protein: CSARGETARGYTF. The CDR3 DNA reads as TGCAGTGCTAGAGGCGAGACAGCTAGGGGCTACACCTTC.